This section outlines one TCR beta chain sequence together with its context. Profiling relied on immunoSEQ multiplex PCR, and the TCRdb table lists in-frame clones only, not all of them. The sample gives about 2.4 million clones, roughly 93% of which show up once; about 0.34% is in the top ten. The data belong to a study of shared clonotypes between healthy human individuals. Germline CDR1 reads MNHNS; CDR2 reads SASEGT. CDR3 size: 14 residues. With 6 bases clipped from V and 4 bases from J, the junction kept 9 bases outside the gene matches. The receptor was derived from a young man in good health. Some clones in this sample may be carry-over from other donors' samples. Sequencing was done on a sample of naive CD4+ T cells from PBMCs. The subset was: CD45RA+ positively selected. V is TRBV6-1 and J is TRBJ2-7, with 7 positions matching TRBD2. The DNA of the CDR3 is TGTGCCAGCAGCAGACTAGCCCGAAGGTACGAGCAGTACTTC. Translated: CASSRLARRYEQYF.